The 18 T cell receptor beta chains below come from one sample, sequenced in a study of CD8 T cells in ankylosing spondylitis. A single record per CDR3 protein comes from TCRdb applying MiXCR to the 5' RACE reads. Here the sample spans about 140,000 distinct CDR3 sequences, approximately 8.4% being singletons. Sequenced material: synovial fluid, either unsorted or a sorted T cell fraction (not recorded which). The receptors come from a male donor with ankylosing spondylitis.

The table lists this clonotype with a few counts. The J gene is TRBJ2-7, the V gene TRBV6-5; tentatively, D is TRBD1 (6 bases). The CDR3 has 16 amino acids. The V end was cut by 0 bases, the J end by 5 bases, with 17 bases between. CDR1 and CDR2 (germline): MNHEY, SVGAGI. The CDR3 sequence is CASSYSVFARGDEQYF. DNA for the CDR3: TGTGCCAGCAGTTACTCGGTCTTCGCCAGGGGTGACGAGCAGTACTTC.

The gene calls are TRBV2 and TRBJ2-1; perhaps TRBD1 as D (9 bases). The CDR3 runs 24 residues. Germline loops: CDR1 SNHLY, CDR2 FYNNEI. V gave up 2 bases and J gave up 7 bases, with 42 bases separating them. CDR3 nucleotide sequence: TGTGCCAGCAGTGAATCGATAAGGAGCGGGAGAACCGGGACAGGGTCCAGAGGACAAAATGAGCAGTTCTTC. Amino acids: CASSESIRSGRTGTGSRGQNEQFF.

The table lists this clonotype with many counts. This chain uses TRBV12-3 or TRBV12-4 with TRBJ2-7; D is ambiguous. This CDR3 region has 13 residues. V was shortened by 3 bases and J by 4 bases, with 10 bases between the two germline ends. CDR3 sequence (DNA): TGTGCCAGCAGTTTTAGGGTTATGTACGAGCAGTACTTC. Translation: CASSFRVMYEQYF.

This clonotype was detected a few times. The J gene is TRBJ2-2, the V gene TRBV5-1, with D possibly TRBD1 on 6 matching bases. Germline-derived CDR1 and CDR2 are SGHRS and YFSETQ. V was trimmed by 0 bases and J by 2 bases, leaving 8 bases between them. The CDR3 sequence is 15 residues long. CDR3 nucleotide sequence: TGCGCCAGCAGCTTGGGGACAGATAACACCGGGGAGCTGTTTTTT. Translation: CASSLGTDNTGELFF.

This clonotype was counted many times. The J gene is TRBJ2-1, the V gene TRBV3-1, with 10 bases identical to TRBD2. Per the germline V gene, CDR1 is LGHDT and CDR2 is YNNKEL (reference sequence). The CDR3 sequence is 17 residues long. V gave up 0 bases and J gave up 5 bases; unmatched junction bases: 7. The CDR3 sequence: CASSQEFRGLADNEQFF. CDR3 bases: TGTGCCAGCAGCCAAGAATTCCGAGGACTAGCGGACAATGAGCAGTTCTTC.

This clonotype was seen repeatedly, ten times or more. The CDR3 DNA follows: TGTGCCAGCATGGGTCTAGCCAAGACCTACGAGCAGTACTTC. Translating it yields CASMGLAKTYEQYF. V and J are TRBV27 and TRBJ2-7; TRBD2 might be the D (5 bases). The CDR3 is made up of 14 amino acids. Between the trimmed V and J ends, which lost 7 bases and 2 bases, there was a span of 15 bases. Germline V gene lookup returns CDR1 MNHEY and CDR2 SMNVEV (reference sequence).

The table lists this clonotype with a few counts. As DNA, the CDR3 is TGTGCCAGCAGTCCGGGGGGAGGTCAGCCCCAGCATTTT. It specifies CASSPGGGQPQHF. The chain employs TRBV12-3 or TRBV12-4 and TRBJ1-5; possible D gene TRBD1, 5 bases. There are 13 residues in the CDR3. Trimming left V 5 bases short and J 6 bases short, with 11 bases between.

This clonotype has at least ten counts. The chain couples TRBV18 to TRBJ1-3, with D unclear. With 0 bases removed from V and 4 bases from J, the gap between germline ends came to 13 bases. The CDR3 is made up of 16 amino acids. CDR1 and CDR2 from the germline V gene are KGHSH and LQKENI. CDR3: CASSPPSGNTGNTIYF. CDR3 sequence (DNA): TGTGCCAGCTCACCACCGAGTGGGAACACCGGAAACACCATATATTTT.

This clonotype was counted a single time. The rearrangement joins TRBV5-6 to TRBJ2-3, with a possible D match to TRBD2 (5 bases). Germline loops: CDR1 SGHDT, CDR2 YYEEEE. The V end lost 4 bases, the J end lost 10 bases, and 16 bases lay between the germline ends. CDR3 length: 13 residues. The chain's CDR3 is CASSRGLLCAQYF. The CDR3 DNA follows: TGTGCCAGCAGCCGCGGGCTCCTGTGTGCGCAGTATTTT. The complete variable domain, with remaining parts taken from reference TRBV5-6 and TRBJ2-3, reads DAGVTQSPTHLIKTRGQQVTLRCSPKSGHDTVSWYQQALGQGPQFIFQYYEEEERQRGNFPDRFSGHQFPNYSSELNVNALLLGDSALYLCASSRGLLCAQYFGPGTRLTVL.

The CDR3 spells CASSFRGDPNQPQHF. The DNA of the CDR3 is TGTGCCAGCAGCTTTAGGGGGGATCCCAATCAGCCCCAGCATTTT. The V and J genes are TRBV5-5 and TRBJ1-5; D perhaps matches TRBD1 (6 bases). CDR3 length: 15 residues. Deletions cut 2 bases from V and 3 bases from J, with 12 bases between. In germline, CDR1 is SGHKS, CDR2 YYEKEE (reference sequence).

The chain combines TRBV12-3 or TRBV12-4 with TRBJ2-3, with D maybe TRBD1 (5 bases). This CDR3 is 16 amino acids long. Trimming removed 5 bases from V and 2 bases from J, with 17 bases in between. CDR3 nucleotide sequence: TGTGCCAGCAGTAGACAGACATCAGCTTACACAGATACGCAGTATTTT. The encoded protein is CASSRQTSAYTDTQYF.

The sample holds many counts of this clonotype. V usage is TRBV5-6 and J usage is TRBJ2-7; a possible D gene is TRBD2 (5 bases). Trimming cost V 3 bases and J 4 bases, with 11 bases left between them. Germline-derived CDR1 and CDR2 are SGHDT and YYEEEE. CDR3 size: 13 residues. The CDR3 reads CASSSLWEYEQYF. For the CDR3, the DNA is TGTGCCAGCAGCTCCTTATGGGAGTACGAGCAGTACTTC.

The chain joins TRBV7-2 to TRBJ1-3; D perhaps matches TRBD1 (5 bases). The CDR3 extends over 13 amino acids. V was cut by 1 base and J by 8 bases, with 9 bases left in between. Germline V gene sequence: CDR1 SGHTA, CDR2 FQGNSA. The CDR3 here is CASSLGGGDTIYF. In nucleotides, the CDR3 is TGTGCCAGCAGCTTAGGTGGAGGGGACACCATATATTTT. The full variable domain, its missing parts supplied by reference TRBV7-2 and TRBJ1-3, is GAGVSQSPSNKVTEKGKDVELRCDPISGHTALYWYRQSLGQGLEFLIYFQGNSAPDKSGLPSDRFSAERTGGSVSTLTIQRTQQEDSAVYLCASSLGGGDTIYFGEGSWLTVV.

This clonotype was detected ten times or more. The chain employs TRBV15 and TRBJ1-1; unclear D gene. This CDR3 comprises 13 residues. Germline-derived CDR1 and CDR2 are LNHNV and YYDKDF (reference sequence). Trimming took 0 bases from V and 1 from J, leaving 3 bases between them. The CDR3 is CATSREQNTEAFF. DNA for the CDR3: TGTGCCACCAGCAGAGAACAGAACACTGAAGCTTTCTTT.

In its sample, this clonotype was seen many times. The chain combines TRBV7-6 with TRBJ2-1; D might be TRBD2 (6 bases). The CDR3 length is 16 residues. V gave up 5 bases and J gave up 7 bases, with 21 bases separating them. CDR1 and CDR2 from the germline V gene are SGHVS and FNYEAQ. The CDR3, as DNA: TGTGCCAGCAGCGTTAGGCCCCCCGGGAGTGCGAATGAGCAGTTCTTC. This sequence encodes CASSVRPPGSANEQFF.

This sequence joins TRBV29-1 and TRBJ2-5; D is ambiguous. Germline values: CDR1 SQVTM, CDR2 ANQGSEA. V dropped 6 bases and J dropped 4 bases, with 6 bases sitting between them. The CDR3 has 10 residues. The CDR3 region has the DNA TGCAGCGTCGCGATAGAGACCCAGTACTTC. Translated, it gives CSVAIETQYF.

This clonotype turned up a few times. The chain combines TRBV27 with TRBJ1-5; 7 bases agree with TRBD1. Germline lookup yields CDR1 MNHEY and CDR2 SMNVEV (reference sequence). The V gene end was trimmed by 11 bases and the J gene end by 3 bases; junction bases not matched to a gene: 25. The CDR3 runs 19 residues. The DNA for the CDR3 is TGTGCCTTCAGTTTATCGAGGAGACAGGGTACGGGGGCCAATCAGCCCCAGCATTTT. Amino acids: CAFSLSRRQGTGANQPQHF.

The genes are TRBV7-8 and TRBJ1-6; D uncertain. The CDR3 contains 12 residues. Germline lookup yields CDR1 SGHVS and CDR2 FQNEAQ. The V end was cut by 4 bases, the J end by 6 bases, with 4 bases between. CDR3 nucleotide sequence: TGTGCCAGCAGCTGGGCTAATTCACCCCTCCACTTT. It codes for CASSWANSPLHF.